This T cell receptor beta chain was retrieved from a study of Ad26.COV2.S vaccination and SARS-CoV-2 variants. Study-level information: Donor had been placed in the Ad26.COV2.S arm of the COV1001 trial. Overall study results and limits: Measurement of non-spike TCR breadth gave similar results in vaccine and placebo recipients.

Specified treatment: roughly 18 received Ad26.COV2.S at low or high dose, single or two shots; about 5 received placebo; per-sample allocation not given. Day 63 following the first vaccine or placebo injection was when the samples were taken. A remark on this clone: The antigen is undetermined.

Generated by immunoSEQ multiplex PCR, the TCRdb table keeps only in-frame clones and is missing some. The table includes fewer than 400,000 clones, about 90% detected once. Trimming left V 6 bases short and J 1 base short, with 14 bases between. Germline V gene data show CDR1 as MNHEY and CDR2 as SVGAGI. CDR3 size: 15 residues. This receptor was taken from a person between 18 and 65 years old who received the Ad26.COV2.S COVID-19 vaccine or a placebo. The material sequenced was peripheral blood, taken in a trial of Ad26.COV2.S vaccine versus placebo. The V and J genes are TRBV6-5 and TRBJ2-3; either TRBD1 or TRBD2 may fit D (5 bases each). The CDR3 region is CASRSGRTGTDTQYF. CDR3 coding DNA: TGTGCCAGCAGATCGGGACGTACTGGCACAGATACGCAGTATTTT.